A single sample is the source of the 9 T cell receptor beta chains below, sequenced in a study of cytomegalovirus exposure and HLA in healthy donors (dated by TCRdb to about 2017). Library preparation was by the immunoSEQ multiplex PCR assay. For the multiplex PCR, a mixture combining 60 forward primers for TCR Vbeta segments and 13 reverse primers for TCR Jbeta segments was used. Sourced from immuneACCESS, this table was stored by TCRdb with only in-frame sequences that have V and J called. A share of the clones is absent; for the studies checked, an unresolved V gene accounts for under half, and the remainder has no known explanation. The sample table shows over 150,000 clones, and roughly 77% are seen once. Clones ranked in the top ten supply 2% to 3% of the sample. The sample was PBMCs. These receptors were taken from a woman aged 40 to 55 in good health and CMV-seropositive.

This clone was counted a few times. This chain connects TRBV4-3 to TRBJ1-6, with 9 bases that match TRBD1. Germline trimming cut 0 bases from V and 9 bases from J; bases unmatched to any gene: 9. CDR1 LGHNA and CDR2 YSLEER come from the germline V gene. The CDR3 sequence is 17 residues long. DNA for the CDR3: TGCGCCAGCAGCCAAGAATCTACAGGGGGCGACCCTTCACCCCTCCACTTT. Protein product: CASSQESTGGDPSPLHF.

The genes are TRBV9 and TRBJ1-2, with D maybe TRBD1 (5 bases). V lost 3 bases and J lost 2, with 14 bases in between. This CDR3 is 15 amino acids long. The germline V gene has CDR1 SGDLS and CDR2 YYNGEE. The CDR3 coding sequence is TGTGCCAGCAGCGCCAATGACAGATCCAACTATGGCTACACCTTC. Protein: CASSANDRSNYGYTF.

The rearrangement joins TRBV7-9 to TRBJ1-5; possible D gene TRBD1, 6 bases. The CDR3 contains 15 residues. CDR1 SEHNR and CDR2 FQNEAQ come from the germline V gene (reference sequence). V lost 5 bases to trimming and J lost 4 bases, with 15 bases between them. The CDR3 protein is CASSGTGTSNQPQHF. In nucleotides, the CDR3 is TGTGCCAGCAGCGGTACCGGGACATCTAATCAGCCCCAGCATTTT.

The chain employs TRBV5-1 and TRBJ2-1, with D possibly TRBD2 on 5 matching bases. CDR1 is SGHRS, CDR2 YFSETQ, per germline. The CDR3 contains 14 residues. The V end lost 4 bases, the J end lost 5 bases, and 13 bases lay between the germline ends. The CDR3 loop is CASSLSGFDNEQFF. As DNA, the CDR3 is TGCGCCAGCAGCCTATCGGGGTTCGACAATGAGCAGTTCTTC.

CDR3 residues: CASSRVLETQYF. The CDR3 nucleotides read TGTGCCAGCAGTCGCGTATTAGAGACCCAGTACTTC. This chain links TRBV2 with TRBJ2-5, with D hard to call. Germline V lookup: CDR1 SNHLY, CDR2 FYNNEI. The CDR3 loop spans 12 amino acids. V dropped 5 bases and J dropped 4 bases, with 8 bases sitting between them.

This chain joins TRBV28 and TRBJ1-6; 9 bases align to TRBD1. The germline CDR1 and CDR2 sequences are MDHEN and SYDVKM. V lost 5 bases, J lost 6 bases, and 2 bases stayed unmatched. CDR3 length equals 14 residues. Here the CDR3 DNA reads TGTGCCAGCAGTGTGGGACAGGGTAATTCACCCCTCCACTTT. It specifies CASSVGQGNSPLHF.

This chain links TRBV6-5 with TRBJ2-1; D is ambiguous. V lost 4 bases and J lost 13, with 11 bases in between. This CDR3 spans 11 amino acids. CDR1 and CDR2 from the germline V gene are MNHEY and SVGAGI. The CDR3 bases are TGTGCCAGCAGTTTTTTTAGTGTACAGTTCTTC. Its protein is CASSFFSVQFF.

V and J are TRBV5-1 and TRBJ2-5; 7 bases fit TRBD1. The J call may be wrong; the DNA end is better matched by TRBJ2-7. This CDR3 spans 15 amino acids. Germline V lookup: CDR1 SGHRS, CDR2 YFSETQ. Here the CDR3 DNA reads TGCGCCAGCAGCTTGGGGGCCAGGGGGTATTACGAGCAGTACTTC. As protein: CASSLGARGYYEQYF.

J is TRBJ1-4 and V is TRBV4-3, with a weak D call TRBD1 (5 bases). V dropped 4 bases and J dropped 4 bases, with 13 bases sitting between them. Germline lookup yields CDR1 LGHNA and CDR2 YSLEER. The CDR3 totals 15 residues. The CDR3 protein is CASSPLGGGNEKLFF. The CDR3 DNA sequence: TGCGCCAGCAGCCCACTCGGGGGGGGTAATGAAAAACTGTTTTTT.